Listed here is a single TCR beta chain. These data originate in a study of cytomegalovirus exposure and HLA in healthy donors. Vbeta (60) and Jbeta (13) primers were used in the PCR. The table came from immunoSEQ multiplex PCR; TCRdb's copy has only in-frame clones and leaves some out. The data contain 95,000 to 150,000 clones, around 80% of them singletons. The CDR3 is made up of 18 amino acids. Germline V gives CDR1 MGHRA, CDR2 YSYEKL. Losses at the gene ends were 1 base for V and 0 bases for J; bases not matched to a gene: 6. The V and J genes are TRBV4-1 and TRBJ1-6, with 7 nucleotides matching TRBD1. Specimen: PBMCs. The source is a female donor in good health and CMV-seronegative. In DNA, the CDR3 is TGCGCCAGCAGCCAAGGAGGGGGCATAAGCTCCTATAATTCACCCCTCCACTTT. It encodes CASSQGGGISSYNSPLHF.